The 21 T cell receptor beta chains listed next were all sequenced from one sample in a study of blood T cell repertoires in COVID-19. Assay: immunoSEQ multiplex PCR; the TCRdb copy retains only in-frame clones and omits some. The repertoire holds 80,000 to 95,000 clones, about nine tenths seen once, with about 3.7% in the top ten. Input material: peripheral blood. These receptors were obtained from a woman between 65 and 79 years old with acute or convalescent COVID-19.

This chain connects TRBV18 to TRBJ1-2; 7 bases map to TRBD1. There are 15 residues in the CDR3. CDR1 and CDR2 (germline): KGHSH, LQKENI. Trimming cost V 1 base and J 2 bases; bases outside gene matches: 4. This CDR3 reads CASSPRLQGNYGYTF. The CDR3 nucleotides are TGTGCCAGCTCACCACGTCTACAGGGGAACTATGGCTACACCTTC.

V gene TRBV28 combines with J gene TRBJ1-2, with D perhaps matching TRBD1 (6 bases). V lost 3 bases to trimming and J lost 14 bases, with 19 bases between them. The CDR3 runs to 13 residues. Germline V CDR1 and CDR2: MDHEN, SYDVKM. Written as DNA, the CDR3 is TGTGCCAGCAGTTTTGGGGACACTTTTTTATGGACCTTC. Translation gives CASSFGDTFLWTF.

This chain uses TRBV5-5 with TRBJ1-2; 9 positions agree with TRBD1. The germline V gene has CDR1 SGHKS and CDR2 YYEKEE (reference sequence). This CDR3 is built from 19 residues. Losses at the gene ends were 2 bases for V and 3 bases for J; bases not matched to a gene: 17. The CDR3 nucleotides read TGTGCCAGCAGCTTTAGTCTGGGACAGGGAAGTGGGGTTCACTATGGCTACACCTTC. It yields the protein CASSFSLGQGSGVHYGYTF.

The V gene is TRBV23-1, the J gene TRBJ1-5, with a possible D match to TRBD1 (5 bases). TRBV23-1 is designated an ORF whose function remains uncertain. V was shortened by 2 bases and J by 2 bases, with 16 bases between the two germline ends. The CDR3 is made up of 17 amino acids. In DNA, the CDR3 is TGCGCCAGCAGTCAAGCGGGGCAGACTTGCGGCAATCAGCCCCAGCATTTT. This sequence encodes CASSQAGQTCGNQPQHF.

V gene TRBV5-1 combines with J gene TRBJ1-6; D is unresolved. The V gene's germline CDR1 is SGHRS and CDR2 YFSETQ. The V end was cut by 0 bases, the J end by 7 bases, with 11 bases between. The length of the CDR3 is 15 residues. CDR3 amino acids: CASSLATVGNSPLHF. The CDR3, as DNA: TGCGCCAGCAGCTTGGCAACAGTCGGCAATTCACCCCTCCACTTT.

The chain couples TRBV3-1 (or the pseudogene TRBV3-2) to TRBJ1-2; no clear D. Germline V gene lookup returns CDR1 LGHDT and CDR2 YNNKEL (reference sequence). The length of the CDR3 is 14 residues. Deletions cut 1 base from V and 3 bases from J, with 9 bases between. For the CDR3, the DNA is TGTGCCAGCAGCCAAGTCTCAGGTGACTATGGCTACACCTTC. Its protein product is CASSQVSGDYGYTF.

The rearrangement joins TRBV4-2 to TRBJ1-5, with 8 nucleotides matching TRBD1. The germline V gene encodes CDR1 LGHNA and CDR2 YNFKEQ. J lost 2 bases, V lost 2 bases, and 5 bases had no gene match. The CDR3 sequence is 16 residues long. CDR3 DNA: TGTGCCAGCAGCCAACAGGGGGCATCGGGCAATCAGCCCCAGCATTTT. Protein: CASSQQGASGNQPQHF.

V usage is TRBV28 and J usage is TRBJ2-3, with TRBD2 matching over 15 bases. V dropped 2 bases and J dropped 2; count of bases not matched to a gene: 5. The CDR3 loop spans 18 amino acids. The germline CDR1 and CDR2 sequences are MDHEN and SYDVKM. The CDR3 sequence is CASSLQGLAGGYTDTQYF. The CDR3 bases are TGTGCCAGCAGTTTACAGGGACTAGCGGGGGGATACACAGATACGCAGTATTTT.

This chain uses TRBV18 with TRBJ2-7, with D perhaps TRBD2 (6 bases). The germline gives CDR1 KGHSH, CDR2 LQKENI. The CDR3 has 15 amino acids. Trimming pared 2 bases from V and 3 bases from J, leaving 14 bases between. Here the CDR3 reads CASSPSSGVVYEQYV. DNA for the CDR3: TGTGCCAGCTCACCATCCTCGGGGGTTGTCTACGAGCAGTACGTC.

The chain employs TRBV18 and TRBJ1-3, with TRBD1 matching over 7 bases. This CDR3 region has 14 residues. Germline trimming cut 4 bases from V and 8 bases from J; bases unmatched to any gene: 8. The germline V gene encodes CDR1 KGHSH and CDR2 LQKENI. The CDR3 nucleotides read TGTGCCAGCTCACAGGGACAGACCCGAGACACCATATATTTT. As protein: CASSQGQTRDTIYF.

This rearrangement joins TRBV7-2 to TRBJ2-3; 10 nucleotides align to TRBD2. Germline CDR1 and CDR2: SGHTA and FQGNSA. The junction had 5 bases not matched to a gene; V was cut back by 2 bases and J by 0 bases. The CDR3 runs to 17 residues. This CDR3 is CASSLQSGGASTDTQYF. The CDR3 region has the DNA TGTGCCAGCAGCTTACAGAGCGGGGGGGCTAGCACAGATACGCAGTATTTT.

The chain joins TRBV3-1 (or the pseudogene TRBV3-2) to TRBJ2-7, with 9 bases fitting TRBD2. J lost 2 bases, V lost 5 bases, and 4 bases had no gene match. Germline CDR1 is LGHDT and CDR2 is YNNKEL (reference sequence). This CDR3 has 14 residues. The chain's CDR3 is CASSNLAGTYEQYF. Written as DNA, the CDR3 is TGTGCCAGCAGCAATCTAGCGGGGACCTACGAGCAGTACTTC.

CDR3 protein: CASSIEGGLAGGLSSYNEQFF. The CDR3 coding sequence is TGTGCCAGTAGTATAGAGGGGGGACTAGCGGGAGGCCTTAGCTCCTACAATGAGCAGTTCTTC. This chain links TRBV19 with TRBJ2-1; TRBD2 matches at 15 bases. The CDR3 loop spans 21 amino acids. CDR1 is LNHDA and CDR2 is SQIVND in the germline V gene (reference sequence). J lost 0 bases, V lost 0 bases, and 9 bases had no gene match.

The CDR3 coding sequence is TGTGCCACCAGCAGAGACACCCGACTAGATCAGTTCTTC. This gives the protein CATSRDTRLDQFF. The J gene is TRBJ2-1, the V gene TRBV15; D perhaps matches TRBD2 (6 bases). The germline V and J ends were trimmed by 0 bases and 13 bases, with 13 bases remaining between them. The germline gives CDR1 LNHNV, CDR2 YYDKDF (reference sequence). CDR3 length: 13 residues.

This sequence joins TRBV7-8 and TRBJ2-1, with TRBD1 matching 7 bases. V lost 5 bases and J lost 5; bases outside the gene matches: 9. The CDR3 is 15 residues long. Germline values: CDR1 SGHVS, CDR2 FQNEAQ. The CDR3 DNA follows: TGTGCCAGCAGCCACCGCAGGGACAGAGACAATGAGCAGTTCTTC. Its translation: CASSHRRDRDNEQFF.

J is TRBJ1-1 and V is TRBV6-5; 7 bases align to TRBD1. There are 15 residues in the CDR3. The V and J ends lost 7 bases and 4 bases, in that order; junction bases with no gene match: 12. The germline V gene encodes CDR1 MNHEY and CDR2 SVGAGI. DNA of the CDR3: TGTGCCAGCACCCTGACAGGGTGGGGAGGCACTGAAGCTTTCTTT. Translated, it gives CASTLTGWGGTEAFF.

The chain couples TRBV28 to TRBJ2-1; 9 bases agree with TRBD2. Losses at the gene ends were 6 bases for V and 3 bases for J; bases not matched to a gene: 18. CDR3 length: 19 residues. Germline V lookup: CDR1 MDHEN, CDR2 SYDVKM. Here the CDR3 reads CASRYRQVWASGNYNEQFF. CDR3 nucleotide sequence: TGTGCCAGCAGATACAGACAGGTTTGGGCTAGCGGGAACTACAATGAGCAGTTCTTC.

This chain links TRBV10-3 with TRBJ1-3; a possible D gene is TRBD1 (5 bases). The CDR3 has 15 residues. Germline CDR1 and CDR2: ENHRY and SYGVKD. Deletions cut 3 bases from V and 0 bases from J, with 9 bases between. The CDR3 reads CAISEWGLSGNTIYF. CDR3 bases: TGTGCCATCAGTGAATGGGGCCTCTCTGGAAACACCATATATTTT.

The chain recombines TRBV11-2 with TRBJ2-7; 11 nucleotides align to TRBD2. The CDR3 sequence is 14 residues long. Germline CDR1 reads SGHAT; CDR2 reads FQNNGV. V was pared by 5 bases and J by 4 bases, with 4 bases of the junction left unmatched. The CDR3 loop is CASSLTSGGYEQYV. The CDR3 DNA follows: TGTGCCAGCAGCCTAACTAGCGGGGGTTACGAGCAGTACGTC.

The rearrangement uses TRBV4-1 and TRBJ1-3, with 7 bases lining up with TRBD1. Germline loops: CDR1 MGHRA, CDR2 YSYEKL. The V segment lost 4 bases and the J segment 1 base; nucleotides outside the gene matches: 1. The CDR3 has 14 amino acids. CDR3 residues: CASSLQGSGNTIYF. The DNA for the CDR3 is TGCGCCAGCAGCCTACAGGGGTCTGGAAACACCATATATTTT.

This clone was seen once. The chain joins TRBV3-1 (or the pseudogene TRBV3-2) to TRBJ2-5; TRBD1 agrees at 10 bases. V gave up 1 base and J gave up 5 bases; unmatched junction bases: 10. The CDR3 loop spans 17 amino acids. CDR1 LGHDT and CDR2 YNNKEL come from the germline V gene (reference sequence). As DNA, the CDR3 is TGTGCCAGCAGCCAAGTGGGGCGAGACAGGGGGCTTGAGACCCAGTACTTC. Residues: CASSQVGRDRGLETQYF.